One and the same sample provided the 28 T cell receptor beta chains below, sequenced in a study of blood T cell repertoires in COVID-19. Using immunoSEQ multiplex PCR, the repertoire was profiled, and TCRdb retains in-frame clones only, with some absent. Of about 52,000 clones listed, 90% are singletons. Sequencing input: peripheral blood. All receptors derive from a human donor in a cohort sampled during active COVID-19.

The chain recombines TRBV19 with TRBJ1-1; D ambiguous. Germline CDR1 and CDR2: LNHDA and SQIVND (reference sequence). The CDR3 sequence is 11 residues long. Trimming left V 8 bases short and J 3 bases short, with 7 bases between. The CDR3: CASRLHTEAFF. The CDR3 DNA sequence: TGTGCCAGTCGACTGCACACTGAAGCTTTCTTT.

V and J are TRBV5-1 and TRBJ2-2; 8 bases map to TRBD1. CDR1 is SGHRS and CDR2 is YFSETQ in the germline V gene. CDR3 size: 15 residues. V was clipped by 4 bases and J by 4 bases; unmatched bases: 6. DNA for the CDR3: TGCGCCAGCAGCCTAGGACAGGGTTTCACCGGGGAGCTGTTTTTT. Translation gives CASSLGQGFTGELFF.

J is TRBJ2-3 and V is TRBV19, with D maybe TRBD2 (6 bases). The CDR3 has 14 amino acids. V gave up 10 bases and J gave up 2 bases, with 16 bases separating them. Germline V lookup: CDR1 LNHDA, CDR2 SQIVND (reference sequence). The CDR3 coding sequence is TGTGCCACGATGGACGGGAGTATCACAGATACGCAGTATTTT. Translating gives CATMDGSITDTQYF.

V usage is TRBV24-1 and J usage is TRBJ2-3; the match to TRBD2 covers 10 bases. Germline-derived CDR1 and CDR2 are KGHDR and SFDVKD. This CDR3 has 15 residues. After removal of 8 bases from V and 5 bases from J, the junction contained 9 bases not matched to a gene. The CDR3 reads CATTSGSTNKDTQYF. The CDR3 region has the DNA TGTGCCACCACTAGCGGGAGTACGAATAAAGATACGCAGTATTTT.

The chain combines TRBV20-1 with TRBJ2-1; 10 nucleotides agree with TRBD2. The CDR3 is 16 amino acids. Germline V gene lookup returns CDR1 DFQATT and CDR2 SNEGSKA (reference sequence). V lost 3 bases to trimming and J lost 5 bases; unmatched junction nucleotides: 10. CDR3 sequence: CSASYLGLAVDNEQFF. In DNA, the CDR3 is TGCAGTGCTAGTTATTTAGGACTAGCGGTGGACAATGAGCAGTTCTTC.

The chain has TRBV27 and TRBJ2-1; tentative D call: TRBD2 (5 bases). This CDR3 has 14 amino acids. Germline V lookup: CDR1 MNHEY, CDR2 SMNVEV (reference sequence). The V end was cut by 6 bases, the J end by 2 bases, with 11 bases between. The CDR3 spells CASRRAGAYNEQFF. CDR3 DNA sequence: TGTGCCAGCAGGAGGGCCGGTGCCTACAATGAGCAGTTCTTC.

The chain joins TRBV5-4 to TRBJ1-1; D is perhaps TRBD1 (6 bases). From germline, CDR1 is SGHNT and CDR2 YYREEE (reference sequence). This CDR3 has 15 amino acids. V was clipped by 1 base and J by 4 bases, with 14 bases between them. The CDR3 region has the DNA TGTGCCAGCAGCTTGAATCAGGGAGGGGGCACTGAAGCTTTCTTT. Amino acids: CASSLNQGGGTEAFF. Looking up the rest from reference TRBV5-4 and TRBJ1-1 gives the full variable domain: ETGVTQSPTHLIKTRGQQVTLRCSSQSGHNTVSWYQQALGQGPQFIFQYYREEENGRGNFPPRFSGLQFPNYSSELNVNALELDDSALYLCASSLNQGGGTEAFFGQGTRLTVV.

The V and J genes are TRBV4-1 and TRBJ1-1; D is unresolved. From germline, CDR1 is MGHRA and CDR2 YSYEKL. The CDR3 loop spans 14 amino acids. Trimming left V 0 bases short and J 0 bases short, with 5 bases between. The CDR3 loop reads CASSQERMNTEAFF. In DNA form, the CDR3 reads TGCGCCAGCAGCCAAGAGCGGATGAACACTGAAGCTTTCTTT.

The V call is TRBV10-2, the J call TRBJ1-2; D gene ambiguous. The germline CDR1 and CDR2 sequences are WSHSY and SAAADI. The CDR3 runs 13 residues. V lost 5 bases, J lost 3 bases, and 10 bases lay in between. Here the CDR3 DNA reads TGCGCCAGCAGTAAGATGGGCGACTATGGCTACACCTTC. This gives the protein CASSKMGDYGYTF.

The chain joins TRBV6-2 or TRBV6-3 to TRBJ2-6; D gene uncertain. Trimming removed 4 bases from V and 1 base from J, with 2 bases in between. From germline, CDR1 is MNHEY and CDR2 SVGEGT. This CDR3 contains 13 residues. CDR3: CASSLSGANVLTF. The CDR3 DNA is TGTGCCAGCAGTTTATCTGGGGCCAACGTCCTGACTTTC.

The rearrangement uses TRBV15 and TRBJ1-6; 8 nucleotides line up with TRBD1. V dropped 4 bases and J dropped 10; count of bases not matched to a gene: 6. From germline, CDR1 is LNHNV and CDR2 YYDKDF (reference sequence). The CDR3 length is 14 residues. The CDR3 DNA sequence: TGTGCCACCAGCACACCAGGGGGCGGGTCACCCCTCCACTTT. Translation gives CATSTPGGGSPLHF.

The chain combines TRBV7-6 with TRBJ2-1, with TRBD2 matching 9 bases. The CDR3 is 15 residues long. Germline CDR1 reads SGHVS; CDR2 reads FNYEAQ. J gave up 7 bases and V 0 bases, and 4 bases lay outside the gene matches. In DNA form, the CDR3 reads TGTGCCAGCAGCTTAGCAGCGGGAGGATTGAATGAGCAGTTCTTC. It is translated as CASSLAAGGLNEQFF.

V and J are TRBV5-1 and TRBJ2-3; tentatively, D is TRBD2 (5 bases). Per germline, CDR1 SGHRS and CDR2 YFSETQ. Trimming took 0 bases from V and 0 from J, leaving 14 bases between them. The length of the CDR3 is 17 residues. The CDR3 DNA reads TGCGCCAGCAGCTTGGGAGGCAGCGGTCGGAGCACAGATACGCAGTATTTT. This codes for CASSLGGSGRSTDTQYF.

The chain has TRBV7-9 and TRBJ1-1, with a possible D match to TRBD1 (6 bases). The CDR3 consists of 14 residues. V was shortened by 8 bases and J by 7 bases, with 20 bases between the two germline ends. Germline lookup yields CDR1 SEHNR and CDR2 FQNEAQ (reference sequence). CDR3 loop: CASSLLQGGSEAFF. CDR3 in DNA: TGTGCCAGCTCCCTTCTACAGGGCGGGAGTGAAGCTTTCTTT.

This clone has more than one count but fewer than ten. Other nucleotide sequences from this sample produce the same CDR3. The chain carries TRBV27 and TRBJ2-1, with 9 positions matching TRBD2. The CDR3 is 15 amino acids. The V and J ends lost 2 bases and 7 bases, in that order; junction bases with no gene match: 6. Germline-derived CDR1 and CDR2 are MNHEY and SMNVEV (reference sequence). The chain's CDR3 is CASSLLAGGRNEQFF. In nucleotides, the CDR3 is TGTGCCAGCAGTTTACTCGCGGGAGGGCGGAATGAGCAGTTCTTC.

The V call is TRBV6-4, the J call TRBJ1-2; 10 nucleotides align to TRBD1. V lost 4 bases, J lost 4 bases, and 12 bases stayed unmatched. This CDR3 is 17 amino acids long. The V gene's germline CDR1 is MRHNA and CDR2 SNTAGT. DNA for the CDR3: TGTGCCAGCAGTGTTGTAGGGACAGGGGCCTTCGGCTATGGCTACACCTTC. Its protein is CASSVVGTGAFGYGYTF.

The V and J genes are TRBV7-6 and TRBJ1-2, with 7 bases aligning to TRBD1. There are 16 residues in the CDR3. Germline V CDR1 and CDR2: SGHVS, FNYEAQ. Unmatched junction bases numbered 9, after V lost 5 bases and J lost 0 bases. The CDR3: CASSLGTALANYGYTF. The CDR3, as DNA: TGTGCCAGCAGCCTCGGGACAGCCTTAGCTAACTATGGCTACACCTTC.

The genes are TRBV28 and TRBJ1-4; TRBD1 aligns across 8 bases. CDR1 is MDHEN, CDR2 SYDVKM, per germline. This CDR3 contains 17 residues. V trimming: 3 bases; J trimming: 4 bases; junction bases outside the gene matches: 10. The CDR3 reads CASSLADRGPNNEKLFF. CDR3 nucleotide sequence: TGTGCCAGCAGTTTGGCCGACAGGGGTCCGAATAATGAAAAACTGTTTTTT.

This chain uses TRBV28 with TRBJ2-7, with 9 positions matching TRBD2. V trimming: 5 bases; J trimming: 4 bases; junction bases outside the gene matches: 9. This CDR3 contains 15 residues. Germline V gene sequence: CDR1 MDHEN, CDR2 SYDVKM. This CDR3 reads CASSAAGGITYEQYF. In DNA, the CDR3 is TGTGCCAGCAGTGCCGCGGGAGGGATAACATACGAGCAGTACTTC.

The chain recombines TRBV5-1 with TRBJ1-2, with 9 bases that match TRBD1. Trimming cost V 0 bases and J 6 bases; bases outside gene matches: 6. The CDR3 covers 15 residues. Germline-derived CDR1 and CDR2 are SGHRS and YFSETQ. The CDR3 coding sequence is TGCGCCAGCAGCTTGGTTGGGACAGGGTTTAATGGCTACACCTTC. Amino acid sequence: CASSLVGTGFNGYTF.

CDR3 sequence: CASTDRNADTQYF. The CDR3 coding sequence is TGTGCCAGCACCGACAGGAACGCAGATACGCAGTATTTT. The gene calls are TRBV7-2 and TRBJ2-3, with D possibly TRBD1 on 6 matching bases. V lost 7 bases and J lost 4, with 12 bases in between. CDR3 length: 13 amino acids. The germline CDR1 and CDR2 sequences are SGHTA and FQGNSA.

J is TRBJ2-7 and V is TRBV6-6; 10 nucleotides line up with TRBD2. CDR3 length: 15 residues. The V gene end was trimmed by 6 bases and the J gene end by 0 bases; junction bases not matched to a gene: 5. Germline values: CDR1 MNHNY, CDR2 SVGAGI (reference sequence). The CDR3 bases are TGTGCCAGCAGCTTAACTAGCGGGACCTCCTACGAGCAGTACTTC. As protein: CASSLTSGTSYEQYF.

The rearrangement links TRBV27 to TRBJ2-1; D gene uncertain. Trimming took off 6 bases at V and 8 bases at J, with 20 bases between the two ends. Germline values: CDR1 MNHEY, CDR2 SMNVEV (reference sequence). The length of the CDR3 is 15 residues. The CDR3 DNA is TGTGCCAGCAGCTTCTCGTGGTCGGGTCGCGATGAGCAGTTCTTC. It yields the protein CASSFSWSGRDEQFF.

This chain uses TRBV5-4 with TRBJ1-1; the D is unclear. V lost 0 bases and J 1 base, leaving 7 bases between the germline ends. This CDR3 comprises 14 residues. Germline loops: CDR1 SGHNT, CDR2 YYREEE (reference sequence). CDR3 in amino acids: CASSLEATNTEAFF. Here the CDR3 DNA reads TGTGCCAGCAGCTTGGAAGCGACGAACACTGAAGCTTTCTTT.

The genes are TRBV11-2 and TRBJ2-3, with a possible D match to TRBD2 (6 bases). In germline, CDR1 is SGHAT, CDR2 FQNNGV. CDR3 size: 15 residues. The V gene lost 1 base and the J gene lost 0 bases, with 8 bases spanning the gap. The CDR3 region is CASSLASGSTDTQYF. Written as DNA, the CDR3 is TGTGCCAGCAGCTTAGCCAGCGGGAGCACAGATACGCAGTATTTT.

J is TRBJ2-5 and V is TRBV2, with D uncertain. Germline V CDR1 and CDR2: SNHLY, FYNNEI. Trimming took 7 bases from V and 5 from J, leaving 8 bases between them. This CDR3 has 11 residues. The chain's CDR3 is CASTLGETQYF. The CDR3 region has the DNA TGTGCCAGCACCCTGGGCGAGACCCAGTACTTC.

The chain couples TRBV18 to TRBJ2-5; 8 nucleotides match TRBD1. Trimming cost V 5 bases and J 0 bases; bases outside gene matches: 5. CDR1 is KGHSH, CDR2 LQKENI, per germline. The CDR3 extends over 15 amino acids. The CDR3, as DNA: TGTGCCAGCTCAGCGACAGGGGAGTACCAAGAGACCCAGTACTTC. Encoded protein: CASSATGEYQETQYF. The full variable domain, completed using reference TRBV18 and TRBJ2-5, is NAGVMQNPRHLVRRRGQEARLRCSPMKGHSHVYWYRQLPEEGLKFMVYLQKENIIDESGMPKERFSAEFPKEGPSILRIQQVVRGDSAAYFCASSATGEYQETQYFGPGTRLLVL.

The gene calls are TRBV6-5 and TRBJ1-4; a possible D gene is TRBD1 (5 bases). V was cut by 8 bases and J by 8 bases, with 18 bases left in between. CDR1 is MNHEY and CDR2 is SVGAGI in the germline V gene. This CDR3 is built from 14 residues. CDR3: CASLDSGTWEKLFF. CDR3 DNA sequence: TGTGCCAGCTTGGATTCCGGGACTTGGGAAAAACTGTTTTTT.